These 14 T cell receptor beta chains were all obtained from the same sample, sequenced in a study of cytomegalovirus exposure and HLA in healthy donors. PCR was performed using 60 Vbeta and 13 Jbeta primers. Using immunoSEQ multiplex PCR, the repertoire was profiled, and TCRdb retains in-frame clones only, with some absent. The sample contains about 140,000 clones, 60% to 85% of which appear only once. The sequencing sample was made of PBMCs. These receptors were taken from a man aged 30-40 years in good health and CMV-seronegative.

This chain links TRBV30 with TRBJ2-1; D unclear. The CDR3 runs 13 residues. V lost 0 bases, J lost 5 bases, and 8 bases lay in between. Looked up from germline, CDR1 is GTSNPN and CDR2 is SVGIG (reference sequence). CDR3 nucleotides: TGTGCCTGGAGTGTACGAACTAACAATGAGCAGTTCTTC. Amino acids: CAWSVRTNNEQFF.

The chain is built from TRBV4-2 and TRBJ2-7, with D maybe TRBD2 (6 bases). This CDR3 contains 15 residues. Germline V gene data show CDR1 as LGHNA and CDR2 as YNFKEQ. The V and J ends lost 0 bases and 6 bases respectively, with 15 bases between them. The CDR3 is CASSQERGKSFEQYF. The DNA of the CDR3 is TGTGCCAGCAGCCAAGAACGCGGGAAGTCGTTCGAGCAGTACTTC.

The rearrangement uses TRBV7-8 and TRBJ2-7; 9 bases align to TRBD1. The CDR3 sequence is 15 residues long. Trimming removed 11 bases from V and 6 bases from J; junction bases left unmatched: 17. Looked up from germline, CDR1 is SGHVS and CDR2 is FQNEAQ. The CDR3 loop reads CAAGDRVLQPSEQYF. The CDR3 region has the DNA TGTGCCGCAGGGGACAGGGTCCTGCAACCCTCCGAGCAGTACTTC.

The gene calls are TRBV6-1 and TRBJ2-2, with 12 bases aligning to TRBD2. Unmatched junction bases numbered 7, after V lost 6 bases and J lost 8 bases. The CDR3 is 15 amino acids. Germline V gene lookup returns CDR1 MNHNS and CDR2 SASEGT. DNA of the CDR3: TGTGCCAGCAGGGGGACTAGCGGGCCCATGGGGGAGCTGTTTTTT. It codes for CASRGTSGPMGELFF.

This clone has just a few counts. The chain uses TRBV30 and TRBJ1-3; D remains unclear. The CDR3 is made up of 13 amino acids. V lost 2 bases and J 2 bases, leaving 7 bases between the germline ends. CDR1 and CDR2 (germline): GTSNPN, SVGIG (reference sequence). The CDR3 here is CAWSKGAGNTIYF. The CDR3 DNA follows: TGTGCCTGGAGTAAGGGAGCTGGAAACACCATATATTTT.

This clone was observed a handful of times. This chain connects TRBV5-1 to TRBJ1-4; 8 positions agree with TRBD1. The CDR3 is made up of 15 amino acids. Unmatched junction bases numbered 10, after V lost 5 bases and J lost 7 bases. CDR1 and CDR2 from the germline V gene are SGHRS and YFSETQ. The DNA for the CDR3 is TGCGCCAGCAGATCGGAGCAGGGGGCGGGTGAAAAACTGTTTTTT. It is translated as CASRSEQGAGEKLFF.

The chain carries TRBV7-9 and TRBJ2-3; maybe TRBD2 (7 bases). The CDR3 runs 17 residues. V lost 0 bases to trimming and J lost 5 bases, with 18 bases between them. Germline CDR1 is SEHNR and CDR2 is FQNEAQ (reference sequence). CDR3 sequence (DNA): TGTGCCAGCAGCTTAGCGGGAGGGGGAGCCTTGGGAGATACGCAGTATTTT. Amino acid sequence: CASSLAGGGALGDTQYF. The whole variable domain, filled in from reference TRBV7-9 and TRBJ2-3, reads DTGVSQNPRHKITKRGQNVTFRCDPISEHNRLYWYRQTLGQGPEFLTYFQNEAQLEKSRLLSDRFSAERPKGSFSTLEIQRTEQGDSAMYLCASSLAGGGALGDTQYFGPGTRLTVL.

This rearrangement joins TRBV29-1 to TRBJ1-1, with D maybe TRBD1 (5 bases). Trimming pared 7 bases from V and 0 bases from J, leaving 15 bases between. The CDR3 runs to 14 residues. CDR1 SQVTM and CDR2 ANQGSEA come from the germline V gene. As DNA, the CDR3 is TGCAGCGCCGGCCATCAGGGAATGAACACTGAAGCTTTCTTT. Residues: CSAGHQGMNTEAFF.

The CDR3 protein is CASSSGAAGANVLTF. The CDR3 DNA is TGTGCCAGTAGCTCTGGGGCAGCTGGGGCCAACGTCCTGACTTTC. The rearrangement links TRBV19 to TRBJ2-6; tentative D call: TRBD1 (5 bases). Deletions cut 6 bases from V and 2 bases from J, with 11 bases between. This CDR3 is built from 15 residues. In germline, CDR1 is LNHDA, CDR2 SQIVND (reference sequence).

V usage is TRBV18 and J usage is TRBJ2-7; 7 bases fit TRBD1. Germline values: CDR1 KGHSH, CDR2 LQKENI. The J segment lost 2 bases and the V segment lost 6 bases, leaving 7 bases of the junction unmatched. There are 14 residues in the CDR3. The CDR3 bases are TGTGCCAGCTCCCACGACAGGGCCGCCTACGAGCAGTACTTC. Amino acids: CASSHDRAAYEQYF.

The rearrangement links TRBV28 to TRBJ2-3; 11 nucleotides line up with TRBD2. Germline V gene sequence: CDR1 MDHEN, CDR2 SYDVKM. V lost 6 bases, J lost 4 bases, and 3 bases stayed unmatched. The CDR3 runs to 14 residues. The CDR3 protein is CASSLAGGPDTQYF. DNA for the CDR3: TGTGCCAGCAGCTTAGCGGGGGGGCCAGATACGCAGTATTTT.

This chain links TRBV5-5 with TRBJ2-2, with a possible D match to TRBD1 (7 bases). Germline-derived CDR1 and CDR2 are SGHKS and YYEKEE (reference sequence). V lost 2 bases and J lost 3, with 11 bases in between. The CDR3 contains 15 residues. Here the CDR3 reads CASSLIRGDTGELFF. The CDR3, as DNA: TGTGCCAGCAGCTTAATCAGGGGGGACACCGGGGAGCTGTTTTTT. Full variable domain (missing parts from reference TRBV5-5 and TRBJ2-2): DAGVTQSPTHLIKTRGQQVTLRCSPISGHKSVSWYQQVLGQGPQFIFQYYEKEERGRGNFPDRFSARQFPNYSSELNVNALLLGDSALYLCASSLIRGDTGELFFGEGSRLTVL.

The V and J genes are TRBV9 and TRBJ2-3, with 11 positions matching TRBD2. J lost 5 bases, V lost 4 bases, and 6 bases had no gene match. CDR1 and CDR2 from the germline V gene are SGDLS and YYNGEE. The CDR3 contains 15 residues. For the CDR3, the DNA is TGTGCCAGCAGCCCTCTAGCGGGGGGAGGAGATACGCAGTATTTT. The encoded protein is CASSPLAGGGDTQYF.

This chain connects TRBV29-1 to TRBJ2-3; maybe TRBD1 (7 bases). Germline-derived CDR1 and CDR2 are SQVTM and ANQGSEA. V gave up 7 bases and J gave up 3 bases, with 17 bases separating them. The CDR3 length is 14 residues. The CDR3 DNA sequence: TGCAGCGGGCAGGGGGGTGTAGGTACAGATACGCAGTATTTT. Translating gives CSGQGGVGTDTQYF.